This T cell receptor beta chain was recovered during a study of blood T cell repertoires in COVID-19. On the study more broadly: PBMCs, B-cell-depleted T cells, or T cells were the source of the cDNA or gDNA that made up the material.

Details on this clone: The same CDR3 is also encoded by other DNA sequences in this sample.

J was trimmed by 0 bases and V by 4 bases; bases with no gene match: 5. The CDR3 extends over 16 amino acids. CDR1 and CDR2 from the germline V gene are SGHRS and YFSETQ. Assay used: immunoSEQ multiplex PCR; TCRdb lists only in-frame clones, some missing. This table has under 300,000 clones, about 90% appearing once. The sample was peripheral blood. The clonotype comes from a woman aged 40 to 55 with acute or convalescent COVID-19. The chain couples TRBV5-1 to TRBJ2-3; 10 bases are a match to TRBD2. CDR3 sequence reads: CASSLGGLASTDTQYF. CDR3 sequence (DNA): TGCGCCAGCAGCCTAGGGGGACTAGCGAGCACAGATACGCAGTATTTT.